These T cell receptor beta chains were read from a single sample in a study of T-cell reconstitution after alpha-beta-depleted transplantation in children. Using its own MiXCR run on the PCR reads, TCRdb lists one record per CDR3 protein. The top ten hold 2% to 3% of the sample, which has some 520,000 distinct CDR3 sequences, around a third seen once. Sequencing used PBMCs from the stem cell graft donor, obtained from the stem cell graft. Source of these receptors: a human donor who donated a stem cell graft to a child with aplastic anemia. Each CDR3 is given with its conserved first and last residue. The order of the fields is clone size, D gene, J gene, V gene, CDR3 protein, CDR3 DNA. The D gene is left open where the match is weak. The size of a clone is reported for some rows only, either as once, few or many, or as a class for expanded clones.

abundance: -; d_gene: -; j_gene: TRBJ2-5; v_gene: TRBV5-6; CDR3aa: CASSRVDVGETQYF; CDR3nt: TGTGCCAGCAGCCGGGTCGATGTAGGAGAGACCCAGTACTTC
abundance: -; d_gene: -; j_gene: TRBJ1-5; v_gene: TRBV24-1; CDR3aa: CATSDLWGFGNQPQHF; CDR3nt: TGTGCCACCAGTGATTTGTGGGGTTTCGGAAATCAGCCCCAGCATTTT
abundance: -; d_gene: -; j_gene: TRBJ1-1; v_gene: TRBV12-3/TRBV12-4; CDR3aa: CASSFRIRDTEAFF; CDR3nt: TGTGCCAGCAGTTTTCGCATAAGGGACACTGAAGCTTTCTTT
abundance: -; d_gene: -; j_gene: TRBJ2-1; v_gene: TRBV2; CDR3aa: CASGDPPNEQFF; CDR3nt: TGTGCCAGCGGGGACCCACCCAATGAGCAGTTCTTC
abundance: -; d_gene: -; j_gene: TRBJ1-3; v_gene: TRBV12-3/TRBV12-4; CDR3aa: CASSTWGSSGNTIYF; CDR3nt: TGTGCCAGCAGCACCTGGGGGAGCTCTGGAAACACCATATATTTT
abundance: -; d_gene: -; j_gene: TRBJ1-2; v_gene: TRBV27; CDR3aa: CASGFAGRVYGYTF; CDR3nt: TGTGCCAGCGGATTCGCAGGCCGGGTTTATGGCTACACCTTC
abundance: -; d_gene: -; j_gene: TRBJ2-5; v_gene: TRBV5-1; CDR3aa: CASSLDGSNKETQYF; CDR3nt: TGCGCCAGCAGCTTGGACGGATCGAACAAAGAGACCCAGTACTTC
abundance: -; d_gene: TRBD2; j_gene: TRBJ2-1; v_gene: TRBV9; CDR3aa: CASSVSSGTYNEQFF; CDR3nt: TGTGCCAGCAGCGTTTCTAGCGGCACCTACAATGAGCAGTTCTTC
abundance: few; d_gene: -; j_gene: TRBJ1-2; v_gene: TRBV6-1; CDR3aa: CASSPTGRSNYGYTF; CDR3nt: TGTGCCAGCAGTCCAACAGGGAGAAGCAACTATGGCTACACCTTC
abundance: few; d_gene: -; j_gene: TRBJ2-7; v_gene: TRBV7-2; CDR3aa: CASSRDWTYEQYF; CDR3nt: TGTGCCAGCAGTCGGGACTGGACCTACGAGCAGTACTTC
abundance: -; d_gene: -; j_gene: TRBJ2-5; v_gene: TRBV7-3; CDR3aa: CASSLHRAQETQYF; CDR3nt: TGTGCCAGCAGCTTACACAGAGCCCAAGAGACCCAGTACTTC
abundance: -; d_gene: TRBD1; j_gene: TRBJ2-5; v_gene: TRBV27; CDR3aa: CASSRGQGVEETQYF; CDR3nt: TGTGCCAGCAGCAGGGGACAGGGGGTGGAAGAGACCCAGTACTTC
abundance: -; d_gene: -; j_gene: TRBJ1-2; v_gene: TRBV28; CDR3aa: CASSFVRAGYTF; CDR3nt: TGTGCCAGCAGTTTTGTCCGGGCTGGCTACACCTTC
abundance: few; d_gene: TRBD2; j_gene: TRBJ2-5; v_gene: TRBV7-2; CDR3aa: CASSLGGSTETQYF; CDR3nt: TGTGCCAGCAGCTTGGGGGGGTCTACCGAGACCCAGTACTTC
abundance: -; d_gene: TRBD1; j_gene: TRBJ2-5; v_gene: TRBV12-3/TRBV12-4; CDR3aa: CASRETGGAKTQYF; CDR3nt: TGTGCCAGCAGGGAGACAGGGGGCGCGAAGACCCAGTACTTC
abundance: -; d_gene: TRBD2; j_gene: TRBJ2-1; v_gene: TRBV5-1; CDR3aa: CASLATSVLTSGRVYEQFF; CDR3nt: TGCGCCAGCCTTGCAACATCGGTGCTGACTAGCGGGAGGGTCTATGAGCAGTTCTTC
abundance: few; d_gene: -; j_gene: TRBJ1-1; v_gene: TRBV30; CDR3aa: CAWSGDGNTEAFF; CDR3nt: TGTGCCTGGAGTGGAGACGGGAACACTGAAGCTTTCTTT
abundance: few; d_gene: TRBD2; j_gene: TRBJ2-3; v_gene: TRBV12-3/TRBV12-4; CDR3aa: CASSRTGTSGRAVADTQYF; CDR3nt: TGTGCCAGCAGTCGCACCGGGACTAGCGGGAGGGCCGTCGCAGATACGCAGTATTTT
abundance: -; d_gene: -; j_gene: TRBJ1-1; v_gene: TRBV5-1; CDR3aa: CASMDGNEKNTEAFF; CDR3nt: TGCGCCAGTATGGACGGTAACGAGAAGAACACTGAAGCTTTCTTT
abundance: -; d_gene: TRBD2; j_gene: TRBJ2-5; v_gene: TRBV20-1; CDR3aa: CSATRLAGDQETQYF; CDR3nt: TGCAGTGCTACCAGACTAGCGGGGGACCAAGAGACCCAGTACTTC
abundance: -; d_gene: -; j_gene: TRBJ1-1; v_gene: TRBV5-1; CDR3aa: CASSLAGGREAFF; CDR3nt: TGCGCCAGCAGCCTAGCCGGGGGGCGGGAAGCTTTCTTT
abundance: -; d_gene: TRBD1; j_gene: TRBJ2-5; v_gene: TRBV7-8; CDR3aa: CASSSASAGTGAQETQYF; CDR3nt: TGTGCCAGCAGCTCTGCCTCGGCCGGGACAGGGGCCCAAGAGACCCAGTACTTC
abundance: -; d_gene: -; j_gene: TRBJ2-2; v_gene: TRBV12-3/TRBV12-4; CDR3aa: CASSSRTANTGELFF; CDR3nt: TGTGCCAGCAGCTCCAGGACGGCGAACACCGGGGAGCTGTTTTTT
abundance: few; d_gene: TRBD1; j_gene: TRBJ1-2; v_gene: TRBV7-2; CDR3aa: CASSPTDRPYFYGYTF; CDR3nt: TGTGCCAGCAGCCCCACGGACAGGCCTTACTTCTATGGCTACACCTTC
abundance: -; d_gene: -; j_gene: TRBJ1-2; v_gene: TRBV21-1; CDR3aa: CASSKGQGGFNYGYTF; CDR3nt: TGTGCCAGCAGCAAAGGGCAGGGGGGGTTTAACTATGGCTACACCTTC
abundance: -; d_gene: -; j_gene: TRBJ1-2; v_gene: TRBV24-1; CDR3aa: CATSDRRSGGYTF; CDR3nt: TGTGCCACCAGTGACAGGAGATCAGGAGGCTACACCTTC
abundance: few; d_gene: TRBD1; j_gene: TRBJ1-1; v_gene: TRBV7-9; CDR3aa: CARVSLGQGNTEAFF; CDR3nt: TGTGCCAGGGTTTCCTTAGGACAGGGAAACACTGAAGCTTTCTTT
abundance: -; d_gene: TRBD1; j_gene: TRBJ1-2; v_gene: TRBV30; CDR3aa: CAWGGTGGYGYTF; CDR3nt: TGTGCCTGGGGTGGGACAGGGGGCTATGGCTACACCTTC
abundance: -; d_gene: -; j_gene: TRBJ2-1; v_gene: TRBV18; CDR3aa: CASSPRQSDNEQFF; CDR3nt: TGTGCCAGCTCACCACGACAGTCGGACAATGAGCAGTTCTTC
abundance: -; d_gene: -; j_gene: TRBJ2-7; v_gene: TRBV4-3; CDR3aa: CASSQGRNPAYEQYF; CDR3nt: TGCGCCAGCAGCCAAGGCCGCAACCCGGCCTACGAGCAGTACTTC
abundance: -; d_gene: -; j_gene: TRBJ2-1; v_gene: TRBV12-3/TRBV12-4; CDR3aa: CASTAGEYGQFF; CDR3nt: TGTGCCAGCACCGCAGGGGAATATGGGCAGTTCTTC
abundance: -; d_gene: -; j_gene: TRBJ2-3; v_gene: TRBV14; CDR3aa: CASSQDSPPSTDTQYF; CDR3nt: TGTGCCAGCAGCCAAGATTCCCCGCCTAGCACAGATACGCAGTATTTT
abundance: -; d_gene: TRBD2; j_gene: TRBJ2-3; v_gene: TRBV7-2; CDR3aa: CASSSRTSGRVDTQYF; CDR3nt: TGTGCCAGCAGCTCAAGGACTAGCGGGAGAGTAGATACGCAGTATTTT
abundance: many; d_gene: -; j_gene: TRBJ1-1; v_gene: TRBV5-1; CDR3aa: CASSLQTGPTEAFF; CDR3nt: TGCGCCAGCAGCTTACAAACAGGGCCCACTGAAGCTTTCTTT
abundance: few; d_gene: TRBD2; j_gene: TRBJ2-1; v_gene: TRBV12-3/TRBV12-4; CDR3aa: CASSSGLARGYNEQFF; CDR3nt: TGTGCCAGCAGCTCCGGACTAGCGAGAGGCTACAATGAGCAGTTCTTC
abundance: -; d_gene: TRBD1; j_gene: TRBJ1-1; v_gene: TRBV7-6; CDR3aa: CASSLVTGGTEAFF; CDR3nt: TGTGCCAGCAGCTTAGTGACAGGGGGCACTGAAGCTTTCTTT
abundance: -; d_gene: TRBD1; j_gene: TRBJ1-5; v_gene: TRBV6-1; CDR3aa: CASSETGGNQPQHF; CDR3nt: TGTGCCAGCAGTGAAACAGGGGGAAATCAGCCCCAGCATTTT
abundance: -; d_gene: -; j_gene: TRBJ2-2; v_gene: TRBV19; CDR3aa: CASAGPRGTGELFF; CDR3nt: TGTGCCAGTGCGGGACCAAGGGGGACCGGGGAGCTGTTTTTT
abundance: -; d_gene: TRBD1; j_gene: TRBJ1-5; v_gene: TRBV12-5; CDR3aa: CASGLVRTGELYSNQPQHF; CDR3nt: TGTGCTAGTGGTTTGGTCCGGACAGGAGAACTTTATAGCAATCAGCCCCAGCATTTT
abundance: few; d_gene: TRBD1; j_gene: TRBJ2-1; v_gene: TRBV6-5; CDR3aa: CASSSGQGRWEQFF; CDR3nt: TGTGCCAGCAGTTCCGGACAGGGCCGGTGGGAGCAGTTCTTC
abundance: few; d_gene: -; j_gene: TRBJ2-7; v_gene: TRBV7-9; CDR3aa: CASSPGSASYEQYF; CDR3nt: TGTGCCAGCAGCCCTGGTAGCGCATCCTACGAGCAGTACTTC
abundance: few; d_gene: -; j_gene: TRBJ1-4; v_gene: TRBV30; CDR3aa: CAWSTPTEKLFF; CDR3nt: TGTGCCTGGAGTACCCCTACTGAAAAACTGTTTTTT
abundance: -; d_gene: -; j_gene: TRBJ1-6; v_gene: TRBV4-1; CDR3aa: CASSPDRDAGSPLHF; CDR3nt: TGCGCCAGCAGTCCCGACCGGGACGCTGGGTCACCCCTCCACTTT
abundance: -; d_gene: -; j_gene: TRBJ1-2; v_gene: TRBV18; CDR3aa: CASSPGTPSGGYTF; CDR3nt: TGTGCCAGCTCACCAGGGACACCATCGGGCGGCTACACCTTC
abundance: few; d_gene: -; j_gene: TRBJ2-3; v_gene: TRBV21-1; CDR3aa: CASSKDCGVWRESTQYF; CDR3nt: TGTGCCAGCAGCAAAGATTGCGGAGTTTGGAGGGAAAGTACGCAGTATTTT
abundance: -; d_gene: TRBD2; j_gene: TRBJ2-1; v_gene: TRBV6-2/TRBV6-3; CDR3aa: CASSHASGRSYNEQFF; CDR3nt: TGTGCCAGCAGTCACGCTAGCGGGAGATCCTACAATGAGCAGTTCTTC
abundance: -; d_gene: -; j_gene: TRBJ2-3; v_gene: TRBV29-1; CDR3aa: CSVHKPGPDTQYF; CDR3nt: TGCAGCGTCCATAAGCCGGGGCCAGATACGCAGTATTTT
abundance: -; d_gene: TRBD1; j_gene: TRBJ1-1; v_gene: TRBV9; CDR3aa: CASSAGQSDTEAFF; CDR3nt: TGTGCCAGCAGCGCGGGACAGAGCGACACTGAAGCTTTCTTT
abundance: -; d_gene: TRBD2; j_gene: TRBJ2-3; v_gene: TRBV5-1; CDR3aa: CASSLYRLAGESDTQYF; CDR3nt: TGCGCCAGCAGCTTATACCGACTAGCGGGAGAATCAGATACGCAGTATTTT
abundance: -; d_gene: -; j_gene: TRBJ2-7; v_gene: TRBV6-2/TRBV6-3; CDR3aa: CASSNPRLGTVYEQYF; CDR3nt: TGTGCCAGCAGTAACCCGCGGTTGGGGACGGTCTACGAGCAGTACTTC
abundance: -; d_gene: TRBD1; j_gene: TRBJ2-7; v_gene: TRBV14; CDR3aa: CASSQDPWTGPYYEQYF; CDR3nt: TGTGCCAGCAGCCAAGATCCCTGGACAGGGCCCTACTACGAGCAGTACTTC
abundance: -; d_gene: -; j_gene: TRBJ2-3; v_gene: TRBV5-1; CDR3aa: CASSLDLTPGTDTQYF; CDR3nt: TGCGCCAGCAGCTTGGACCTGACTCCTGGCACAGATACGCAGTATTTT
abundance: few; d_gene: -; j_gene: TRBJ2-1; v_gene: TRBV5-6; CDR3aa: CASSLVQDWNEQFF; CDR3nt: TGTGCCAGCAGCTTGGTTCAGGATTGGAATGAGCAGTTCTTC
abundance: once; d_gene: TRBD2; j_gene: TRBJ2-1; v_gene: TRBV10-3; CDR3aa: CATLAGGSHSNNEQFF; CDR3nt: TGTGCCACGCTAGCGGGAGGCTCGCACAGTAACAATGAGCAGTTCTTC